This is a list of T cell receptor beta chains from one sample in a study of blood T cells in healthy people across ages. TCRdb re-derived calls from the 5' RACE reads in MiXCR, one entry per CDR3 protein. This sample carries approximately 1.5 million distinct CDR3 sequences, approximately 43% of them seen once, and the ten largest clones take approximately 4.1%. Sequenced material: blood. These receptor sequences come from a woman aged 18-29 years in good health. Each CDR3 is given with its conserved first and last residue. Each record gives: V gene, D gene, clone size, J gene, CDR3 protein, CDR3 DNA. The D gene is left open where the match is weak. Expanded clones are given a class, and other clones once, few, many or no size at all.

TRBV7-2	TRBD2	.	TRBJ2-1	CASSSPEGGRLYNEQFF	TGTGCCAGCAGCTCCCCGGAGGGCGGGAGATTATACAATGAGCAGTTCTTC
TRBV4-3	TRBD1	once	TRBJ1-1	CASSQEVRDRAFF	TGCGCCAGCAGCCAAGAAGTGAGGGACAGGGCTTTCTTT
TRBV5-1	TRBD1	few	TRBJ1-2	CASTITGDGYTF	TGCGCCAGCACAATAACAGGGGACGGCTACACCTTC
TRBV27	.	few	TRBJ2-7	CASSLRKTYEQYF	TGTGCCAGCAGTTTAAGAAAGACCTACGAGCAGTACTTC
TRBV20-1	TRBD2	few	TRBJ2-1	CSARAPIAGVGTNEQFF	TGCAGTGCTAGAGCCCCGATAGCGGGAGTGGGGACCAATGAGCAGTTCTTC
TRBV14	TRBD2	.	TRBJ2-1	CASSQDLTSGGYNEQFF	TGTGCCAGCAGCCAAGACCTTACTAGCGGGGGATACAATGAGCAGTTCTTC
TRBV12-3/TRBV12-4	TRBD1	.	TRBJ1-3	CASSLTGAGGNTIYF	TGTGCCAGCAGCTTAACAGGGGCTGGTGGTAACACCATATATTTT
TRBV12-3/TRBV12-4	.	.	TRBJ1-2	CASSLHTVPYGYTF	TGTGCCAGCAGTTTACATACGGTACCCTATGGCTACACCTTC
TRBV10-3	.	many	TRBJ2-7	CAIRDSYEQYF	TGTGCCATCAGGGACTCCTACGAGCAGTACTTC
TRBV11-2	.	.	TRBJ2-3	CASSLIGYRAGYTQYF	TGTGCCAGCAGCTTAATCGGGTACAGGGCTGGATATACGCAGTATTTT
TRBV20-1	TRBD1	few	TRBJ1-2	CSATLTGNYGYTF	TGCAGTGCTACCCTGACAGGGAACTATGGCTACACCTTC
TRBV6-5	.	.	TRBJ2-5	CASSARDGSNEQYF	TGTGCCAGCAGCGCCCGGGACGGGTCCAATGAGCAGTACTTC
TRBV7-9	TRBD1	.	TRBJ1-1	CASSLALRDRGYNEAFF	TGTGCCAGCAGCTTAGCGCTTAGGGACAGGGGTTACAATGAAGCTTTCTTT
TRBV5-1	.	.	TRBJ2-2	CASSLGRPNTGELFF	TGCGCCAGCAGCTTGGGCCGACCGAACACCGGGGAGCTGTTTTTT
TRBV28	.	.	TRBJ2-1	CASSTSRQMSPYNEQFF	TGTGCCAGCAGTACCTCCCGACAGATGAGTCCGTACAATGAGCAGTTCTTC
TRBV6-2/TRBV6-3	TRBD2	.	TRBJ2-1	CASTETSGRSYNEQFF	TGTGCCAGCACTGAAACTAGCGGGAGAAGCTACAATGAGCAGTTCTTC
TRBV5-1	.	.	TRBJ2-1	CASSPSARSHEQFF	TGCGCCAGCAGCCCGTCGGCTAGGTCCCACGAGCAGTTCTTC
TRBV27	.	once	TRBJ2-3	CASSLIRSPDTQYF	TGTGCCAGCAGTTTAATTCGGTCCCCAGATACGCAGTATTTT
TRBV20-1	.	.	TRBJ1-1	CSARAFWGNTEAFF	TGCAGTGCTAGGGCGTTCTGGGGTAACACTGAAGCTTTCTTT
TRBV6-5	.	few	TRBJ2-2	CASSYLGSNTGELFF	TGTGCCAGCAGTTATTTGGGCTCGAACACCGGGGAGCTGTTTTTT
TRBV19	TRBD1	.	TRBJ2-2	CASTLGQGIGELFF	TGTGCCAGTACCTTAGGACAGGGGATCGGGGAGCTGTTTTTT
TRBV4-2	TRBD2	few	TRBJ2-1	CASSHLGLAGNNEQFF	TGTGCCAGCAGCCATCTTGGACTAGCAGGGAACAATGAGCAGTTCTTC
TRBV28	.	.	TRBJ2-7	CASSPRGIYYEQYF	TGTGCCAGCAGTCCGAGAGGGATTTACTACGAGCAGTACTTC